The 26 T cell receptor beta chains below all came from one sample that was sequenced in a study of shared clonotypes between healthy human individuals. Clones were sequenced by immunoSEQ multiplex PCR, and TCRdb holds only the in-frame ones, with some missing. The sample has hundreds of thousands of clones, 95% to 96% seen once. Positively selected for CCR7, the CD45RO-negative cells used as naive CD8 cells excluded terminally differentiated effector memory CD45RA+ cells. Sequenced material: naive CD8+ T cells sorted from blood. These receptors all stem from a woman in her 30s in good health.

V usage is TRBV5-6 and J usage is TRBJ2-2; possibly TRBD1 for D (5 bases). Germline V gene lookup returns CDR1 SGHDT and CDR2 YYEEEE. V was pared by 0 bases and J by 4 bases, with 10 bases between. The CDR3 contains 15 residues. CDR3 in DNA: TGTGCCAGCAGCTTGGCAGGGTCGGGCACCGGGGAGCTGTTTTTT. This codes for CASSLAGSGTGELFF.

Concerning this clone: Other DNA sequences in the sample encode the same CDR3. This rearrangement joins TRBV27 to TRBJ2-7; the match to TRBD1 covers 7 bases. V lost 3 bases, J lost 4 bases, and 6 bases stayed unmatched. The germline V gene encodes CDR1 MNHEY and CDR2 SMNVEV (reference sequence). This CDR3 region has 14 residues. CDR3 bases: TGTGCCAGCAGTTTTGGCACAGGGGCGTACGAGCAGTACTTC. Its protein product is CASSFGTGAYEQYF.

The chain employs TRBV9 and TRBJ2-5, with D uncertain. Trimming left V 7 bases short and J 3 bases short, with 16 bases between. The germline V gene has CDR1 SGDLS and CDR2 YYNGEE. CDR3 length: 14 residues. This chain's CDR3 is CASSPDALKETQYF. CDR3 nucleotides: TGTGCCAGCTCGCCTGATGCACTGAAAGAGACCCAGTACTTC.

V usage is TRBV5-5 and J usage is TRBJ2-2; the match to TRBD1 covers 8 bases. Germline V CDR1 and CDR2: SGHKS, YYEKEE (reference sequence). V lost 4 bases, J lost 0 bases, and 2 bases stayed unmatched. This CDR3 contains 15 residues. In nucleotides, the CDR3 is TGTGCCAGCAGCAAGGACAGGGCGAACACCGGGGAGCTGTTTTTT. Amino acid sequence: CASSKDRANTGELFF.

The chain couples TRBV2 to TRBJ2-1; 12 nucleotides line up with TRBD2. J was trimmed by 5 bases and V by 4 bases; bases with no gene match: 9. CDR1 and CDR2 from the germline V gene are SNHLY and FYNNEI. This CDR3 contains 17 residues. CDR3 DNA sequence: TGTGCCAGCAGTGGTAGCCTAGCGGGAGGGCCGAACAATGAGCAGTTCTTC. This encodes CASSGSLAGGPNNEQFF.

The chain is built from TRBV9 and TRBJ1-2; TRBD1 agrees at 11 bases. Germline values: CDR1 SGDLS, CDR2 YYNGEE. V lost 3 bases, J lost 4 bases, and 2 bases stayed unmatched. The CDR3 is made up of 14 amino acids. CDR3 amino acids: CASSAGTGGYGYTF. CDR3 bases: TGTGCCAGCAGCGCCGGGACAGGGGGCTATGGCTACACCTTC.

The chain couples TRBV5-8 to TRBJ1-5; D not resolved. The CDR3 consists of 15 residues. The V end lost 0 bases, the J end lost 5 bases, and 12 bases lay between the germline ends. Looked up from germline, CDR1 is SGHTS and CDR2 is YDEGEE. This chain's CDR3 is CASSLVPYGDQPQHF. In nucleotides, the CDR3 is TGTGCCAGCAGCTTGGTTCCCTATGGGGATCAGCCCCAGCATTTT.

The chain is built from TRBV5-1 and TRBJ1-2; 8 nucleotides line up with TRBD1. V lost 1 base and J lost 5; bases outside the gene matches: 4. The CDR3 is made up of 14 amino acids. The germline V gene encodes CDR1 SGHRS and CDR2 YFSETQ. This chain's CDR3 is CASSLLGTGYGYTF. The CDR3 DNA follows: TGCGCCAGCAGCTTGTTGGGGACAGGATATGGCTACACCTTC.

This chain uses TRBV6-4 with TRBJ2-1, with 8 positions matching TRBD2. Germline CDR1 reads MRHNA; CDR2 reads SNTAGT. CDR3 size: 16 residues. With 3 bases clipped from V and 13 bases from J, the junction kept 17 bases outside the gene matches. The CDR3 spells CASSEVRGDIAGSQFF. Here the CDR3 DNA reads TGTGCCAGCAGTGAGGTCAGAGGGGATATAGCGGGATCTCAGTTCTTC.

V is TRBV19 and J is TRBJ1-6; TRBD1 aligns across 8 bases. Trimming took 4 bases from V and 9 from J; bases not matched to a gene: 8. The CDR3 spans 15 residues. The germline V gene encodes CDR1 LNHDA and CDR2 SQIVND (reference sequence). CDR3 residues: CASSNHRGSASPLHF. CDR3 bases: TGTGCCAGTAGTAATCACAGGGGGTCGGCTTCACCCCTCCACTTT.

V gene TRBV4-1 combines with J gene TRBJ1-5, with TRBD1 matching 9 bases. This CDR3 region has 15 residues. The V and J ends lost 3 bases and 4 bases, in that order; junction bases with no gene match: 4. Germline loops: CDR1 MGHRA, CDR2 YSYEKL. CDR3 coding DNA: TGCGCCAGCAGCCATGCCGGGACAGGGAATCAGCCCCAGCATTTT. Translating it yields CASSHAGTGNQPQHF.

The rearrangement links TRBV4-1 to TRBJ2-5; 9 bases agree with TRBD2. J lost 3 bases, V lost 3 bases, and 11 bases had no gene match. This CDR3 has 17 residues. Per germline, CDR1 MGHRA and CDR2 YSYEKL. This CDR3 is CASSQNSAGGVKETQYF. CDR3 nucleotides: TGCGCCAGCAGCCAGAATTCAGCGGGAGGCGTGAAAGAGACCCAGTACTTC.

This chain joins TRBV28 and TRBJ1-2, with 8 bases that match TRBD1. Germline-derived CDR1 and CDR2 are MDHEN and SYDVKM. The CDR3 is 15 residues long. The J segment lost 4 bases and the V segment lost 6 bases, leaving 10 bases of the junction unmatched. The CDR3 nucleotides read TGTGCCAGCAGCTCCGACAGGGGTTGTTTCTATGGCTACACCTTC. Translation: CASSSDRGCFYGYTF.

The chain carries TRBV7-8 and TRBJ1-5, with D maybe TRBD1 (6 bases). V was pared by 2 bases and J by 6 bases, with 14 bases between. Germline values: CDR1 SGHVS, CDR2 FQNEAQ. CDR3 length equals 15 residues. The CDR3 here is CASSLNPGARQPQHF. CDR3 sequence (DNA): TGTGCCAGCAGCTTAAATCCGGGGGCGCGTCAGCCCCAGCATTTT.

This chain joins TRBV19 and TRBJ2-7; 8 nucleotides match TRBD2. This CDR3 is built from 15 residues. The V gene end was trimmed by 6 bases and the J gene end by 5 bases; junction bases not matched to a gene: 12. The germline V gene encodes CDR1 LNHDA and CDR2 SQIVND (reference sequence). The CDR3 DNA is TGTGCCAGTAGACGTAAAACTAGCGGTGATAACGAGCAGTACTTC. This translates into CASRRKTSGDNEQYF. The full variable domain, in which reference TRBV19 and TRBJ2-7 provide the parts outside the CDR3, is DGGITQSPKYLFRKEGQNVTLSCEQNLNHDAMYWYRQDPGQGLRLIYYSQIVNDFQKGDIAEGYSVSREKKESFPLTVTSAQKNPTAFYLCASRRKTSGDNEQYFGPGTRLTVT.

This clone was found once. V and J are TRBV2 and TRBJ2-3, with 7 positions matching TRBD1. CDR3 length: 20 amino acids. The germline CDR1 and CDR2 sequences are SNHLY and FYNNEI. Unmatched junction bases numbered 24, after V lost 3 bases and J lost 6 bases. CDR3 sequence reads: CASSDPRDSAPGRSGDTQYF. CDR3 nucleotides: TGTGCCAGCAGTGACCCCCGGGACAGCGCACCGGGTCGCTCAGGGGATACGCAGTATTTT. The full variable domain, its missing parts supplied by reference TRBV2 and TRBJ2-3, is EPEVTQTPSHQVTQMGQEVILRCVPISNHLYFYWYRQILGQKVEFLVSFYNNEISEKSEIFDDQFSVERPDGSNFTLKIRSTKLEDSAMYFCASSDPRDSAPGRSGDTQYFGPGTRLTVL.

The chain carries TRBV5-4 and TRBJ2-1; no firm D call. Germline CDR1 reads SGHNT; CDR2 reads YYREEE (reference sequence). V lost 3 bases to trimming and J lost 9 bases, with 7 bases between them. The CDR3 consists of 11 residues. The CDR3 is CASSYVGEQFF. As DNA, the CDR3 is TGTGCCAGCAGCTACGTAGGTGAGCAGTTCTTC.

The chain carries TRBV4-1 and TRBJ1-2; D not resolved. The CDR3 spans 18 residues. Germline lookup yields CDR1 MGHRA and CDR2 YSYEKL. Trimming stripped 0 bases from V and 1 base from J, with 18 bases between. The DNA for the CDR3 is TGCGCCAGCAGCCAAGAGTTTCGGGATTCGGTTGGTAACTATGGCTACACCTTC. It codes for CASSQEFRDSVGNYGYTF.

Notes on this clone: The sample holds other DNA sequences that translate to the same CDR3. The V and J genes are TRBV5-1 and TRBJ1-1; possible D gene TRBD1, 6 bases. CDR3 length: 13 amino acids. V lost 2 bases, J lost 2 bases, and 7 bases lay in between. Germline assignment: CDR1 SGHRS and CDR2 YFSETQ. Written as DNA, the CDR3 is TGCGCCAGCAGCTTAGGGGGTAACACTGAAGCTTTCTTT. Amino acids: CASSLGGNTEAFF.

V is TRBV28 and J is TRBJ2-5; TRBD1 is a possible D gene (5 bases). V lost 4 bases and J lost 9, with 15 bases in between. The CDR3 consists of 13 residues. Germline assignment: CDR1 MDHEN and CDR2 SYDVKM. The CDR3 DNA is TGTGCCAGCAGTTCTTTAGGGGTGTGGGCCCAGTACTTC. This codes for CASSSLGVWAQYF.

V and J are TRBV18 and TRBJ1-1; no firm D call. The CDR3 has 14 amino acids. Germline V lookup: CDR1 KGHSH, CDR2 LQKENI. Trimming left V 4 bases short and J 1 base short, with 10 bases between. CDR3 bases: TGTGCCAGCTCACGGCCTACAAAGAACACTGAAGCTTTCTTT. Translation: CASSRPTKNTEAFF.

In the case of this clone: Other DNA sequences of this sample code for an identical CDR3. The chain employs TRBV28 and TRBJ1-5; no clear D. This CDR3 has 14 residues. Germline lookup yields CDR1 MDHEN and CDR2 SYDVKM. V dropped 5 bases and J dropped 0 bases, with 8 bases sitting between them. CDR3 bases: TGTGCCAGCAGTCTGGGTGGTAGCAATCAGCCCCAGCATTTT. Translation: CASSLGGSNQPQHF.

The rearrangement uses TRBV9 and TRBJ2-2; 8 bases line up with TRBD2. The V segment lost 5 bases and the J segment 4 bases; nucleotides outside the gene matches: 10. In germline, CDR1 is SGDLS, CDR2 YYNGEE. This CDR3 spans 16 amino acids. In nucleotides, the CDR3 is TGTGCCAGCAGTAAAAGTCTCGGGAGGGCCACCGGGGAGCTGTTTTTT. The encoded protein is CASSKSLGRATGELFF.

The rearrangement uses TRBV4-2 and TRBJ2-5; no clear D gene. Trimming stripped 1 base from V and 4 bases from J, with 7 bases between. The CDR3 consists of 13 residues. Germline V lookup: CDR1 LGHNA, CDR2 YNFKEQ. In DNA form, the CDR3 reads TGTGCCAGCAGCCAAGTTCAAGGAGAGACCCAGTACTTC. Amino acids: CASSQVQGETQYF.

The rearrangement joins TRBV11-1 to TRBJ1-2; D call uncertain. The germline V and J ends were trimmed by 2 bases and 2 bases, with 12 bases remaining between them. Germline CDR1 SGHAT, CDR2 FQDESV (reference sequence). This CDR3 spans 15 amino acids. CDR3: CASSLRPGPNYGYTF. As DNA, the CDR3 is TGTGCCAGCAGCTTACGCCCGGGCCCAAACTATGGCTACACCTTC.

The chain combines TRBV13 with TRBJ1-1, with a tentative D call TRBD1 (5 bases). Looked up from germline, CDR1 is PRHDT and CDR2 is FYEKMQ (reference sequence). The V and J ends lost 8 bases and 0 bases respectively, with 10 bases between them. This CDR3 spans 13 amino acids. CDR3 in amino acids: CASGAYMNTEAFF. DNA for the CDR3: TGTGCCAGCGGGGCTTACATGAACACTGAAGCTTTCTTT.